This T cell receptor (beta chain) was observed in a study of blood T cell repertoires in COVID-19. Here immunoSEQ multiplex PCR was the method, and the copy in TCRdb shows in-frame clones only, minus some. The sample has roughly 30,000 clones; nearly 95% are singletons. The CDR3 covers 16 residues. Germline V gene data show CDR1 as LGHNA and CDR2 as YNFKEQ. With 0 bases removed from V and 3 bases from J, the gap between germline ends came to 14 bases. In this sample, this clone turned up once. V and J are TRBV4-2 and TRBJ1-2, with D possibly matching TRBD1 (5 bases). This TCR derives from a human donor in a cohort sampled during active COVID-19. The sequenced sample was peripheral blood. The CDR3, as DNA: TGTGCCAGCAGCCAAGAACTCGGGGGAGAGGACTATGGCTACACCTTC. It codes for CASSQELGGEDYGYTF.